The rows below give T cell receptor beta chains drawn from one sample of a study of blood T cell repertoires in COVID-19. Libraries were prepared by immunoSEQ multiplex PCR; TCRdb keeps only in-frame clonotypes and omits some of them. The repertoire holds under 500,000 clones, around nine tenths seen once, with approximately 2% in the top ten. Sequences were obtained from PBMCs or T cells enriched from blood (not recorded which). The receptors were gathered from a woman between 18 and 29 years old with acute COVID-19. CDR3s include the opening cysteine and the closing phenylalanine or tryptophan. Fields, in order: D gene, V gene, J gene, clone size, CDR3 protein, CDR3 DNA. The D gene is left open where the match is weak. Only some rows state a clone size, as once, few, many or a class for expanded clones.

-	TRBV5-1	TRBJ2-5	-	CASSLGTLYQETQYF	TGCGCCAGCAGCTTGGGTACTTTGTACCAAGAGACCCAGTACTTC
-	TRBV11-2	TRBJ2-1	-	CASSPFTGYNEQFF	TGTGCCAGCAGCCCATTTACAGGGTACAATGAGCAGTTCTTC
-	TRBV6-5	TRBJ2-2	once	CASSYRTAPNTGELFF	TGTGCCAGCAGTTACCGAACAGCCCCGAACACCGGGGAGCTGTTTTTT
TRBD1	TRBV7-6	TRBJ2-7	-	CASSLSGGSYEQYF	TGTGCCAGCAGCTTATCAGGGGGCTCCTACGAGCAGTACTTC
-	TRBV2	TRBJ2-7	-	CASSADSQGQYF	TGTGCCAGCAGTGCGGACAGTCAGGGGCAGTACTTC
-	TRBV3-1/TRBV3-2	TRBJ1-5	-	CASSQAEGFQPQHF	TGTGCCAGCAGCCAAGCCGAGGGTTTTCAGCCCCAGCATTTT
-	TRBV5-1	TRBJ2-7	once	CASSLFGYEQYF	TGCGCCAGCAGCTTGTTCGGCTACGAGCAGTACTTC
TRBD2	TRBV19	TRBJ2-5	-	CASRLGLAGNQETQYF	TGTGCCAGTAGGTTGGGACTAGCGGGCAACCAAGAGACCCAGTACTTC
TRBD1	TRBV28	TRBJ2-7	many	CASSPDRGYEQYF	TGTGCCAGCAGTCCCGACAGGGGGTACGAGCAGTACTTC
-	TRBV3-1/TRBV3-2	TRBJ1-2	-	CASSQEAGVGYTF	TGTGCCAGCAGCCAAGAAGCGGGGGTTGGCTACACCTTC
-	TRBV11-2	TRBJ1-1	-	CASSLGQVRNPEAFF	TGTGCCAGCAGCTTGGGACAAGTCAGGAACCCTGAAGCTTTCTTT
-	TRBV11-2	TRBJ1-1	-	CASSLGGGLNTEAFF	TGTGCCAGCAGCTTAGGGGGGGGACTGAACACTGAAGCTTTCTTT
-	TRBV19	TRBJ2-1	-	CASTLSGVGYNEQFF	TGTGCCAGTACTCTATCGGGAGTTGGCTACAATGAGCAGTTCTTC
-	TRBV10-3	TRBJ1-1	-	CAISEFQVNTEAFF	TGTGCCATCAGTGAGTTCCAGGTGAACACTGAAGCTTTCTTT
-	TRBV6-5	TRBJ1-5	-	CASSGGGPDQPQHF	TGTGCCAGCAGCGGGGGGGGCCCCGATCAGCCCCAGCATTTT
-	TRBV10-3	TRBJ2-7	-	CAISDSPKEQYF	TGTGCCATCAGTGATTCCCCTAAAGAGCAGTACTTC
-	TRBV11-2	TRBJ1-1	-	CASSSGRGGMNTEAFF	TGTGCCAGCAGCTCAGGGAGGGGGGGTATGAACACTGAAGCTTTCTTT
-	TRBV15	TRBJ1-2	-	CATSVTGLGYGYTF	TGTGCCACCAGCGTTACAGGGTTAGGCTATGGCTACACCTTC
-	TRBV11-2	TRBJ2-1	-	CASSYSLVNEQFF	TGTGCCAGCAGCTATTCCTTAGTCAATGAGCAGTTCTTC
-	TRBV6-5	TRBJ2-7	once	CASSYERTAYEQYF	TGTGCCAGCAGTTACGAACGGACAGCCTACGAGCAGTACTTC